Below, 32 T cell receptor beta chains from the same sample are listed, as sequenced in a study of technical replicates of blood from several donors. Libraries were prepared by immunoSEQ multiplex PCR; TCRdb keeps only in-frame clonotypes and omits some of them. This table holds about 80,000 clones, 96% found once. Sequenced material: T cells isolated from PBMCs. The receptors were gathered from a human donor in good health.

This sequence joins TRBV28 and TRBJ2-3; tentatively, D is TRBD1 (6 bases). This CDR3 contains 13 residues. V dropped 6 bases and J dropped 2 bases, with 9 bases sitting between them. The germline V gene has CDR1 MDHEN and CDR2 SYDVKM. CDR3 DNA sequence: TGTGCCAGCAGGACAGGACTCACAGATACGCAGTATTTT. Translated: CASRTGLTDTQYF.

The CDR3 protein is CASSLGRRTSGTIYEQYF. In DNA, the CDR3 is TGTGCCAGCAGCTTGGGTCGTCGGACTAGCGGGACTATCTACGAGCAGTACTTC. The chain has TRBV7-8 and TRBJ2-7, with 12 positions matching TRBD2. The V and J ends lost 3 bases and 3 bases, in that order; junction bases with no gene match: 12. The germline gives CDR1 SGHVS, CDR2 FQNEAQ. The CDR3 extends over 18 amino acids.

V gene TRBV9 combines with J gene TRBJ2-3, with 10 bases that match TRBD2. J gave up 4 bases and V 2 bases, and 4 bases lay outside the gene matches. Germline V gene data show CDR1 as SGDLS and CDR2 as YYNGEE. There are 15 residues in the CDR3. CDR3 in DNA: TGTGCCAGCAGCGTCAGCGGGAGGGAGGCAGATACGCAGTATTTT. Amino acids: CASSVSGREADTQYF. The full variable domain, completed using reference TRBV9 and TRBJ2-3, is DSGVTQTPKHLITATGQRVTLRCSPRSGDLSVYWYQQSLDQGLQFLIQYYNGEERAKGNILERFSAQQFPDLHSELNLSSLELGDSALYFCASSVSGREADTQYFGPGTRLTVL.

The CDR3 DNA reads as TGCAGCGTCGGGGTACCGGGACTATACATTAACGAGCAGTACTTC. Translated, it gives CSVGVPGLYINEQYF. The chain links TRBV29-1 to TRBJ2-7; 7 bases align to TRBD2. The V segment lost 6 bases and the J segment 5 bases; nucleotides outside the gene matches: 16. The germline CDR1 and CDR2 sequences are SQVTM and ANQGSEA. The CDR3 has 15 amino acids.

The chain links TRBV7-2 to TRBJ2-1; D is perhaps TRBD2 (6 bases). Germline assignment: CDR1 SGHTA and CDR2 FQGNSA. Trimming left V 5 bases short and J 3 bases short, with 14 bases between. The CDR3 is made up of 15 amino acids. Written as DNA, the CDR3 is TGTGCCAGCAGCCCCCCCGGAGGGCGCTACAATGAGCAGTTCTTC. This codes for CASSPPGGRYNEQFF. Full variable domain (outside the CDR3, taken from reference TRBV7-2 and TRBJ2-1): GAGVSQSPSNKVTEKGKDVELRCDPISGHTALYWYRQSLGQGLEFLIYFQGNSAPDKSGLPSDRFSAERTGGSVSTLTIQRTQQEDSAVYLCASSPPGGRYNEQFFGPGTRLTVL.

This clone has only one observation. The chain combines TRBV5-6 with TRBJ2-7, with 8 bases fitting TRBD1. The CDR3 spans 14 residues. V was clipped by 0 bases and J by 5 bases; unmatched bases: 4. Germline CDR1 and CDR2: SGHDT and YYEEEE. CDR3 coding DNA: TGTGCCAGCAGCTTGGCGGACAGGGTCGACGAGCAGTACTTC. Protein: CASSLADRVDEQYF.

The CDR3 loop reads CATRDSTGGELFF. In nucleotides, the CDR3 is TGTGCCACCAGGGACAGCACAGGCGGGGAGCTGTTTTTT. The rearrangement joins TRBV15 to TRBJ2-2; D may be TRBD1 (6 bases). Deletions cut 6 bases from V and 7 bases from J, with 12 bases between. The CDR3 loop spans 13 amino acids. Per the germline V gene, CDR1 is LNHNV and CDR2 is YYDKDF (reference sequence).

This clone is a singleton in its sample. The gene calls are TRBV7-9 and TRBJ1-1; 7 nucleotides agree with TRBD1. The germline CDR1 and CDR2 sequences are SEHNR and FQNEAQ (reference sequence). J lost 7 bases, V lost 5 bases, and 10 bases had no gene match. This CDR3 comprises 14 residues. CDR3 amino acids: CASSATGRLGEAFF. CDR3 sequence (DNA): TGTGCCAGCAGCGCGACAGGGAGGTTGGGTGAAGCTTTCTTT.

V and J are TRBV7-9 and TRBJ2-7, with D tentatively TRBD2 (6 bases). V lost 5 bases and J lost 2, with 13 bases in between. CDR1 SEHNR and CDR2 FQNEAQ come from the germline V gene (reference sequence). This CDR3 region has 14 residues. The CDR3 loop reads CASSVQAGTYEQYF. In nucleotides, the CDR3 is TGTGCCAGCAGCGTCCAAGCGGGTACCTACGAGCAGTACTTC.

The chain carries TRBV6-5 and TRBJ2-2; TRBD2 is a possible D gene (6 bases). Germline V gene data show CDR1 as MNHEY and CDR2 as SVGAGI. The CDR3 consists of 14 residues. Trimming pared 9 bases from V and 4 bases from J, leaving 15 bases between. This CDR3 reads CASIPGLFTGELFF. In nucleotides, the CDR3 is TGTGCCAGTATACCGGGACTTTTCACCGGGGAGCTGTTTTTT.

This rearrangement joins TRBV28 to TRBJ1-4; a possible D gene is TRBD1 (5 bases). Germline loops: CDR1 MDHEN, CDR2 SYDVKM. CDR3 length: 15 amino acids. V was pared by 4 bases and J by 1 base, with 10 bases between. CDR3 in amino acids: CASSSSRVTNEKLFF. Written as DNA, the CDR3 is TGTGCCAGCAGTTCGTCCAGGGTAACTAATGAAAAACTGTTTTTT.

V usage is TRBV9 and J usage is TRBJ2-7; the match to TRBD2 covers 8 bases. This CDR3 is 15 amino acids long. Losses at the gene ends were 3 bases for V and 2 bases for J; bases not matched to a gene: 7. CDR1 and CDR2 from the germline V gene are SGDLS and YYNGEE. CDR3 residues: CASSETGTRTYEQYF. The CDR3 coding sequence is TGTGCCAGCAGCGAGACCGGGACTAGAACCTACGAGCAGTACTTC.

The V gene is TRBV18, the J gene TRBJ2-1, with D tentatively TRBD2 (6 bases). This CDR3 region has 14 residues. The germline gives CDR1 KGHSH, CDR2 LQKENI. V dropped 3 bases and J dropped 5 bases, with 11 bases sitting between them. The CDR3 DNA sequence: TGTGCCAGCTCACCTGTGACTAGTCACAATGAGCAGTTCTTC. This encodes CASSPVTSHNEQFF.

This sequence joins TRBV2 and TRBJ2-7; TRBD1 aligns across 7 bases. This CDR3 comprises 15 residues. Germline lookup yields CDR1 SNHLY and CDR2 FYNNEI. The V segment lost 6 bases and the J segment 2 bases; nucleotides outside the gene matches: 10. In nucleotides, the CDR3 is TGTGCCAGCAGATTCTCGACAGGGAGCACCTACGAGCAGTACTTC. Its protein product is CASRFSTGSTYEQYF.

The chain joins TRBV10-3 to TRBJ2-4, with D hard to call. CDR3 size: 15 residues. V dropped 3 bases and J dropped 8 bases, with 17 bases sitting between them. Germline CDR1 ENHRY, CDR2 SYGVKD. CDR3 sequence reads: CAISDGVLTDDIQYF. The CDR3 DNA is TGTGCCATCAGTGATGGAGTTCTAACCGACGACATTCAGTACTTC.

The CDR3, as DNA: TGTGCCAGCAGCTACGTCGGGGATACGCAGTATTTT. Translated, it gives CASSYVGDTQYF. The chain recombines TRBV7-9 with TRBJ2-3; D gene unclear. The CDR3 runs to 12 residues. The germline V gene has CDR1 SEHNR and CDR2 FQNEAQ (reference sequence). V lost 4 bases, J lost 6 bases, and 8 bases lay in between.

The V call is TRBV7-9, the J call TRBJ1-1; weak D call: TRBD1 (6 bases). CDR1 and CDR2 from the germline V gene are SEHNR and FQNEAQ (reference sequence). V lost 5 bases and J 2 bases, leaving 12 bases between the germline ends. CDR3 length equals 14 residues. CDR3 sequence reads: CASSRETGNTEAFF. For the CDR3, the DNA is TGTGCCAGCAGCCGAGAGACAGGAAACACTGAAGCTTTCTTT.

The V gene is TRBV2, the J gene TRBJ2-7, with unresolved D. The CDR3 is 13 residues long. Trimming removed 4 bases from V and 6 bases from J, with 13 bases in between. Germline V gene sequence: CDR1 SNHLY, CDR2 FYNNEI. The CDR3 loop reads CASSGMGTAEQYF. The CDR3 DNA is TGTGCCAGCAGTGGGATGGGTACAGCCGAGCAGTACTTC.

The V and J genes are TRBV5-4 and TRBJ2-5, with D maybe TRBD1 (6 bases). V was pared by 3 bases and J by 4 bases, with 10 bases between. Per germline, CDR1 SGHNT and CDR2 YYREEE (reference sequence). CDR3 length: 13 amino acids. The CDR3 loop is CASSSTGTETQYF. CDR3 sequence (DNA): TGTGCCAGCAGCTCTACAGGGACAGAGACCCAGTACTTC.

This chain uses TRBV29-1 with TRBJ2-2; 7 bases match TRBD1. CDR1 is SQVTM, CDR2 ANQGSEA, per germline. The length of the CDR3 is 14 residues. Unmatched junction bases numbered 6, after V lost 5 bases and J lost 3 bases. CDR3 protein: CSVPQGLDTGELFF. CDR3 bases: TGCAGCGTTCCACAGGGGCTTGACACCGGGGAGCTGTTTTTT.

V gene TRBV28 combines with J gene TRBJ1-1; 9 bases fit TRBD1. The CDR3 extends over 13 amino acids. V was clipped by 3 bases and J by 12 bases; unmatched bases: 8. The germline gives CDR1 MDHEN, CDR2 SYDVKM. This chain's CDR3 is CASSLVGTGLSFF. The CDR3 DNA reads TGTGCCAGCAGTTTGGTCGGGACAGGGCTTTCTTTCTTT.

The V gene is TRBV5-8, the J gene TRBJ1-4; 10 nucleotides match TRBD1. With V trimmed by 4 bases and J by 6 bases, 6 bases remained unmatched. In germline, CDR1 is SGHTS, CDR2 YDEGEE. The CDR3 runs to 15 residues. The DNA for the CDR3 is TGTGCCAGCAGCCTGACCGGGACAGGGGATGAAAAACTGTTTTTT. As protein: CASSLTGTGDEKLFF.

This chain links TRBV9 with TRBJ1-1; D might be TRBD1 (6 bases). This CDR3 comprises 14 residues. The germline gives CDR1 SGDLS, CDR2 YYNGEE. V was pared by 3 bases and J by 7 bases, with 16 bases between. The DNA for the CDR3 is TGTGCCAGCAGCGCCCAACTATTGACAGGTGAAGCTTTCTTT. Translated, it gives CASSAQLLTGEAFF.

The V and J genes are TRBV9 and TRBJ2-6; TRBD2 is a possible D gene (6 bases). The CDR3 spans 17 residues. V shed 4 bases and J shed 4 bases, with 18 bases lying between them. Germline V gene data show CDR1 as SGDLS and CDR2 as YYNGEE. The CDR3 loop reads CASSPSLGGDGANVLTF. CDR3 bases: TGTGCCAGCAGCCCTTCCCTTGGAGGGGACGGGGCCAACGTCCTGACTTTC.

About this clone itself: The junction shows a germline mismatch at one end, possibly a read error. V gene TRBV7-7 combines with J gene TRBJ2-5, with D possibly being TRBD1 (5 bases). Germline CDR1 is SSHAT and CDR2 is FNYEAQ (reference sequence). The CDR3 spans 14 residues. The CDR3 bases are TGTGCTAGCAGCTTAAATCCTACAGGAGAGACCCAGTACTTC. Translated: CASSLNPTGETQYF.

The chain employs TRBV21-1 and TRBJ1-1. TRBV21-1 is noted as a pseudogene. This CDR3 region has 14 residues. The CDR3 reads CASRSTRHNTEAFF. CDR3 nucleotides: TGTGCCAGCAGGAGTACTAGACACAACACTGAAGCTTTCTTT.

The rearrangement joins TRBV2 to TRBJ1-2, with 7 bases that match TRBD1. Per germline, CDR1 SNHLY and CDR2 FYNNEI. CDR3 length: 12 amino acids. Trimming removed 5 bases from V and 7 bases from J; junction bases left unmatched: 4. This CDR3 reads CASSRDSGGYTF. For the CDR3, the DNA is TGTGCCAGCAGTAGGGACAGTGGTGGCTACACCTTC.

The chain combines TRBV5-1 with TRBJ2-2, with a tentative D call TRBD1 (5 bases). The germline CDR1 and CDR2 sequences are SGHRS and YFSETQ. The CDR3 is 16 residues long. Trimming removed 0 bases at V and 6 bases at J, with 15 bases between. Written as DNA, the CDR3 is TGCGCCAGCAGCTTGGATGGGGCCACCTGGTCCGGGGAGCTGTTTTTT. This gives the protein CASSLDGATWSGELFF. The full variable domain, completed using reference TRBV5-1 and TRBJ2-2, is KAGVTQTPRYLIKTRGQQVTLSCSPISGHRSVSWYQQTPGQGLQFLFEYFSETQRNKGNFPGRFSGRQFSNSRSEMNVSTLELGDSALYLCASSLDGATWSGELFFGEGSRLTVL.

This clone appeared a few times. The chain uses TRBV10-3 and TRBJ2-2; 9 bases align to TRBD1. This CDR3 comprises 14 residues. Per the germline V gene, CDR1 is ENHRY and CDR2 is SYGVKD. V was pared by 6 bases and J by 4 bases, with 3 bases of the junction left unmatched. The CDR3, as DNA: TGTGCCATCAGGGACAGGGGCCTCACCGGGGAGCTGTTTTTT. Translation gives CAIRDRGLTGELFF.

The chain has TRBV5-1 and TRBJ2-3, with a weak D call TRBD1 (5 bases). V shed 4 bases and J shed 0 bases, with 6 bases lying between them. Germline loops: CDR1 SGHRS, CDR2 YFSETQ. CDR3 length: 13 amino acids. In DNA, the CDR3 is TGCGCCAGCAGCACAGGAAGCACAGATACGCAGTATTTT. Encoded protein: CASSTGSTDTQYF. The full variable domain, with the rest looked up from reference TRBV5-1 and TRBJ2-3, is KAGVTQTPRYLIKTRGQQVTLSCSPISGHRSVSWYQQTPGQGLQFLFEYFSETQRNKGNFPGRFSGRQFSNSRSEMNVSTLELGDSALYLCASSTGSTDTQYFGPGTRLTVL.

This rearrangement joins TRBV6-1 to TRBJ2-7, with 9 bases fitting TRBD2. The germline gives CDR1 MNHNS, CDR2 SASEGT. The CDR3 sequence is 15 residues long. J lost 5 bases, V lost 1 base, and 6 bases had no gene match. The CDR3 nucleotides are TGTGCCAGCAGTGAAGTAGGGCTAGCGGGAAACGAGCAGTACTTC. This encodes CASSEVGLAGNEQYF.

CDR3 loop: CASSLGDRGPEQFF. In DNA form, the CDR3 reads TGTGCCAGCAGCTTAGGGGACAGGGGACCTGAGCAGTTCTTC. V and J are TRBV11-2 and TRBJ2-1, with TRBD1 identical over 10 bases. This CDR3 spans 14 amino acids. CDR1 is SGHAT and CDR2 is FQNNGV in the germline V gene. The junction had 3 bases not matched to a gene; V was cut back by 1 base and J by 9 bases.